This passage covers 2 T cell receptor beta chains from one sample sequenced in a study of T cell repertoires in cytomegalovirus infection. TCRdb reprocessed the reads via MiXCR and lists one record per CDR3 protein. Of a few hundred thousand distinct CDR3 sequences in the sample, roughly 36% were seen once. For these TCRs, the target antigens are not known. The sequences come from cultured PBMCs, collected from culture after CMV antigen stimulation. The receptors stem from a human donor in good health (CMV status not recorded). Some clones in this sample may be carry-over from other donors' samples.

CDR3 in amino acids: CASSVDRGSSYNEQFF. CDR3 nucleotide sequence: TGTGCCAGCAGCGTAGATCGCGGGAGCTCCTACAATGAGCAGTTCTTC. This chain links TRBV9 with TRBJ2-1, with 7 bases that match TRBD2. CDR1 and CDR2 from the germline V gene are SGDLS and YYNGEE. V shed 0 bases and J 0 bases; nucleotides not matched to a gene: 3. The CDR3 is 16 residues long.

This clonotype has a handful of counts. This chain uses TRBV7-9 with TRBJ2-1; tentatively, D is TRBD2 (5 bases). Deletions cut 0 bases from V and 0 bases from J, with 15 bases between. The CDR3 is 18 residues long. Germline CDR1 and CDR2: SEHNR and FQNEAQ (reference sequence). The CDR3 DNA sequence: TGTGCCAGCAGCTTAGCCGTGGCCCCGGGGAGCTCCTACAATGAGCAGTTCTTC. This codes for CASSLAVAPGSSYNEQFF.